A selection of T cell receptor beta chains follows, all from one sample in a study of blood T cell repertoires in COVID-19. The method was immunoSEQ multiplex PCR; TCRdb's version includes in-frame clones alone and lacks a portion of them. The table shows fewer than 200,000 clones, with 85% occurring only once. The sequenced sample was peripheral blood. Every receptor here comes from a human donor with acute or convalescent COVID-19. The donor label of this sample is uncertain. The CDR3 runs from the conserved cysteine through the conserved F or W. D genes are given only for firm matches. Clone sizes are given selectively: once, few, many, or a class where the clone is expanded.

CDR3 protein: CASSVTGGAYGYTF
CDR3 DNA: TGTGCCAGCAGCGTAACAGGGGGCGCCTATGGCTACACCTTC
clone size: -
D gene: TRBD1
J gene: TRBJ1-2
V gene: TRBV9

CDR3 protein: CASSLNPLETQYF
CDR3 DNA: TGTGCCAGCAGCTTAAATCCGTTGGAGACCCAGTACTTC
clone size: once
D gene: -
J gene: TRBJ2-5
V gene: TRBV7-3

CDR3 protein: CASSLSHTYEQYF
CDR3 DNA: TGTGCCAGCTCACTGTCTCACACCTACGAGCAGTACTTC
clone size: -
D gene: -
J gene: TRBJ2-7
V gene: TRBV18

CDR3 protein: CASSLGGTRAFF
CDR3 DNA: TGTGCCAGCAGTTTGGGGGGAACGAGGGCTTTCTTT
clone size: few
D gene: -
J gene: TRBJ1-1
V gene: TRBV28

CDR3 protein: CASNGPGGLRGYTF
CDR3 DNA: TGTGCCAGCAATGGTCCCGGGGGGCTTAGGGGCTACACCTTC
clone size: -
D gene: -
J gene: TRBJ1-2
V gene: TRBV25-1

CDR3 protein: CASSRDREGQPQHF
CDR3 DNA: TGTGCCAGCAGCCGGGACAGGGAGGGACAGCCCCAGCATTTT
clone size: -
D gene: TRBD1
J gene: TRBJ1-5
V gene: TRBV27

CDR3 protein: CASSVGQGGNEKLFF
CDR3 DNA: TGTGCCAGCAGCGTAGGGCAGGGTGGGAATGAAAAACTGTTTTTT
clone size: -
D gene: -
J gene: TRBJ1-4
V gene: TRBV9

CDR3 protein: CASSYKGGDTEAFF
CDR3 DNA: TGTGCCAGCAGCTACAAGGGAGGGGACACTGAAGCTTTCTTT
clone size: -
D gene: -
J gene: TRBJ1-1
V gene: TRBV7-9

CDR3 protein: CASSPNRGVPQETQYF
CDR3 DNA: TGTGCCAGCAGCCCAAATCGGGGGGTGCCACAAGAGACCCAGTACTTC
clone size: -
D gene: TRBD2
J gene: TRBJ2-5
V gene: TRBV3-1/TRBV3-2

CDR3 protein: CASSPGTGNSPLHF
CDR3 DNA: TGTGCCAGCTCACCAGGGACAGGGAATTCACCCCTCCACTTT
clone size: -
D gene: TRBD1
J gene: TRBJ1-6
V gene: TRBV18

CDR3 protein: CAWSLDSYEQYF
CDR3 DNA: TGTGCCTGGAGTCTCGACAGCTACGAGCAGTACTTC
clone size: -
D gene: -
J gene: TRBJ2-7
V gene: TRBV30

CDR3 protein: CASSSGLAGAGAQYF
CDR3 DNA: TGTGCCAGCAGCTCGGGACTAGCGGGGGCGGGGGCGCAGTATTTT
clone size: -
D gene: TRBD2
J gene: TRBJ2-3
V gene: TRBV7-2

CDR3 protein: CASKNQNTEAFF
CDR3 DNA: TGTGCCAGCAAAAATCAGAACACTGAAGCTTTCTTT
clone size: -
D gene: -
J gene: TRBJ1-1
V gene: TRBV6-5

CDR3 protein: CASIRRGSSSYEQYF
CDR3 DNA: TGTGCCAGCATTAGGCGAGGATCCAGCTCCTACGAGCAGTACTTC
clone size: -
D gene: -
J gene: TRBJ2-7
V gene: TRBV27

CDR3 protein: CASSEQGSYTEAFF
CDR3 DNA: TGTGCCAGCAGTGAACAGGGCAGCTACACTGAAGCTTTCTTT
clone size: once
D gene: -
J gene: TRBJ1-1
V gene: TRBV2

CDR3 protein: CASSKRRQEQYF
CDR3 DNA: TGTGCCAGCAGTAAACGGCGACAGGAGCAGTACTTC
clone size: -
D gene: -
J gene: TRBJ2-7
V gene: TRBV12-3/TRBV12-4

CDR3 protein: CASTLQLYQPQHF
CDR3 DNA: TGTGCCAGCACCCTCCAACTTTATCAGCCCCAGCATTTT
clone size: -
D gene: -
J gene: TRBJ1-5
V gene: TRBV6-5

CDR3 protein: CAPRHREKAEAFF
CDR3 DNA: TGTGCCCCCAGACACAGGGAAAAGGCTGAAGCTTTCTTT
clone size: -
D gene: -
J gene: TRBJ1-1
V gene: TRBV24-1

CDR3 protein: CASSYSPGTSGNEQFF
CDR3 DNA: TGTGCCAGCAGTTACTCCCCCGGGACTAGCGGAAATGAGCAGTTCTTC
clone size: -
D gene: TRBD2
J gene: TRBJ2-1
V gene: TRBV6-6

CDR3 protein: CASSILAGERTQHF
CDR3 DNA: TGTGCCAGTAGTATACTTGCGGGGGAACGGACCCAGCATTTT
clone size: -
D gene: -
J gene: TRBJ1-5
V gene: TRBV19

CDR3 protein: CAISAGGAFNEQYF
CDR3 DNA: TGTGCCATCAGTGCAGGGGGCGCTTTCAACGAGCAGTACTTC
clone size: -
D gene: TRBD1
J gene: TRBJ2-7
V gene: TRBV10-3

CDR3 protein: CASSSDRVVGTEAFF
CDR3 DNA: TGTGCCAGCAGCAGCGACAGGGTAGTAGGAACTGAAGCTTTCTTT
clone size: -
D gene: TRBD1
J gene: TRBJ1-1
V gene: TRBV7-9

CDR3 protein: CASSQDVSGQRRVSNQPQHF
CDR3 DNA: TGTGCCAGCAGCCAAGATGTTAGCGGCCAACGAAGGGTTAGCAATCAGCCCCAGCATTTT
clone size: -
D gene: -
J gene: TRBJ1-5
V gene: TRBV3-1/TRBV3-2

CDR3 protein: CASSEGTGGAYGYTF
CDR3 DNA: TGTGCCAGCAGTGAAGGGACAGGGGGCGCCTATGGCTACACCTTC
clone size: -
D gene: TRBD1
J gene: TRBJ1-2
V gene: TRBV2

CDR3 protein: CASSYPDSYGYTF
CDR3 DNA: TGTGCCAGCAGCTATCCGGACAGCTATGGCTACACCTTC
clone size: -
D gene: -
J gene: TRBJ1-2
V gene: TRBV5-4

CDR3 protein: CASSLRLAGGRTDTQYF
CDR3 DNA: TGTGCCAGCAGCCTTCGACTAGCGGGGGGGCGAACAGATACGCAGTATTTT
clone size: -
D gene: TRBD2
J gene: TRBJ2-3
V gene: TRBV5-6

CDR3 protein: CASSLRDGANYGYTF
CDR3 DNA: TGTGCCAGCAGTTTGAGAGACGGGGCTAACTATGGCTACACCTTC
clone size: -
D gene: -
J gene: TRBJ1-2
V gene: TRBV2

CDR3 protein: CAWSSGQGHSPLHF
CDR3 DNA: TGTGCCTGGAGTTCGGGACAGGGACATTCACCCCTCCACTTT
clone size: -
D gene: TRBD1
J gene: TRBJ1-6
V gene: TRBV30

CDR3 protein: CSARGNYNEQFF
CDR3 DNA: TGCAGCGCGCGGGGGAACTATAATGAGCAGTTCTTC
clone size: -
D gene: TRBD2
J gene: TRBJ2-1
V gene: TRBV29-1

CDR3 protein: CASSQDRLTSTDTQYF
CDR3 DNA: TGTGCCAGCAGCCAAGATCGCCTAACCAGCACAGATACGCAGTATTTT
clone size: once
D gene: -
J gene: TRBJ2-3
V gene: TRBV3-1/TRBV3-2

CDR3 protein: CASREQGRGNQPQHF
CDR3 DNA: TGTGCCAGCCGGGAACAGGGGAGAGGGAATCAGCCCCAGCATTTT
clone size: -
D gene: TRBD1
J gene: TRBJ1-5
V gene: TRBV6-5

CDR3 protein: CASSRPQGDTQYF
CDR3 DNA: TGTGCCAGCAGCCGACCCCAGGGGGATACGCAGTATTTT
clone size: -
D gene: -
J gene: TRBJ2-3
V gene: TRBV5-6

CDR3 protein: CASSLRGPSPLHF
CDR3 DNA: TGTGCCAGCAGTCTCAGGGGGCCCTCACCCCTCCACTTT
clone size: once
D gene: TRBD1
J gene: TRBJ1-6
V gene: TRBV14

CDR3 protein: CASVPPGGLVGTEAFF
CDR3 DNA: TGTGCTAGTGTCCCCCCCGGGGGGCTAGTTGGGACTGAAGCTTTCTTT
clone size: few
D gene: -
J gene: TRBJ1-1
V gene: TRBV12-5

CDR3 protein: CASSGGAGGPETQYF
CDR3 DNA: TGTGCCAGCAGCGGCGGGGCGGGGGGGCCCGAGACCCAGTACTTC
clone size: -
D gene: TRBD2
J gene: TRBJ2-5
V gene: TRBV9

CDR3 protein: CASSGRDYKAFF
CDR3 DNA: TGTGCCAGCAGTGGGCGGGATTATAAAGCTTTCTTT
clone size: -
D gene: -
J gene: TRBJ1-1
V gene: TRBV2

CDR3 protein: CSGGRGGETQYF
CDR3 DNA: TGCAGCGGGGGGCGGGGCGGGGAGACCCAGTACTTC
clone size: -
D gene: -
J gene: TRBJ2-5
V gene: TRBV29-1

CDR3 protein: CASSYGGQGAWRNTEAFF
CDR3 DNA: TGTGCCAGCAGCTATGGGGGACAGGGGGCATGGCGGAACACTGAAGCTTTCTTT
clone size: -
D gene: TRBD1
J gene: TRBJ1-1
V gene: TRBV7-9

CDR3 protein: CASSLRIGQPQHF
CDR3 DNA: TGTGCCAGCAGCCTAAGAATCGGTCAGCCCCAGCATTTT
clone size: -
D gene: -
J gene: TRBJ1-5
V gene: TRBV7-6